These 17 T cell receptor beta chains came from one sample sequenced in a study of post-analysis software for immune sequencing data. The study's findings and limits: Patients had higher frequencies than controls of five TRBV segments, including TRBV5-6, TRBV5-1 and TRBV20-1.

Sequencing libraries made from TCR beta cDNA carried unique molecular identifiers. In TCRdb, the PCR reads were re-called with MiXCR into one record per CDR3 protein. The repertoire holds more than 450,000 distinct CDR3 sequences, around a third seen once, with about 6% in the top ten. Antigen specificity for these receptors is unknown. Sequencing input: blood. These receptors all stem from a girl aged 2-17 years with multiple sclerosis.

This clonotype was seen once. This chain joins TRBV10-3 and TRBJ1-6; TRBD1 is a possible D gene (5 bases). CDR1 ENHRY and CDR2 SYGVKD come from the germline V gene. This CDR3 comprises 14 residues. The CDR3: CVTGSGRSNSPLHF. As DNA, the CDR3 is TGTGTCACAGGCTCGGGACGGAGTAATTCACCCCTCCACTTT.

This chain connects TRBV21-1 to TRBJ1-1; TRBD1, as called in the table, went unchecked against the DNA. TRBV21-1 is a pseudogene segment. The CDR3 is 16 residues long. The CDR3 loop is CASPRGDRFMNTEAFF. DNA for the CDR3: TGTGCCAGCCCCAGGGGGGACAGGTTTATGAACACTGAAGCTTTCTTT.

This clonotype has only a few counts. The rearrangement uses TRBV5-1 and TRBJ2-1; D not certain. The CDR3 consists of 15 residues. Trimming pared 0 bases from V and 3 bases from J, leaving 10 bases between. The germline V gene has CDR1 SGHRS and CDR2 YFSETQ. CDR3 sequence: CASSLEVGNYNEQFF. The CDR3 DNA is TGCGCCAGCAGCTTGGAGGTTGGAAACTACAATGAGCAGTTCTTC. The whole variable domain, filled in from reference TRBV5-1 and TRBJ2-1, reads KAGVTQTPRYLIKTRGQQVTLSCSPISGHRSVSWYQQTPGQGLQFLFEYFSETQRNKGNFPGRFSGRQFSNSRSEMNVSTLELGDSALYLCASSLEVGNYNEQFFGPGTRLTVL.

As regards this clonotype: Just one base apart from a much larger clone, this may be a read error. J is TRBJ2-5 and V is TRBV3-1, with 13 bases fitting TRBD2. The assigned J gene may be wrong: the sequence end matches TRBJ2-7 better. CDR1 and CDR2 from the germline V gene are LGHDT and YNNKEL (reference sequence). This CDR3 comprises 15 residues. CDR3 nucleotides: TGTGCCAGCAGCCCGGGACTAGCGGGATTCTACGAGCAGTACTTC. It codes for CASSPGLAGFYEQYF.

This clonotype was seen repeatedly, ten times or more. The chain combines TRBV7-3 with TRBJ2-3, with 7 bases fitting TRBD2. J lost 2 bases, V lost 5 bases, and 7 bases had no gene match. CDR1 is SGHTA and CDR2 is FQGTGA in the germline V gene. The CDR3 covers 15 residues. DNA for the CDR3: TGTGCCAGCAGCGCCACCGGGACTAACACAGATACGCAGTATTTT. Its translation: CASSATGTNTDTQYF.

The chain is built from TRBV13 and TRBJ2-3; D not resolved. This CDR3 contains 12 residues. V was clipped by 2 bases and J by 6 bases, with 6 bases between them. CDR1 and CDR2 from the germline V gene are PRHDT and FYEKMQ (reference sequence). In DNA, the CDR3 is TGTGCCAGCAGCTTATTGCAGGATACGCAGTATTTT. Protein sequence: CASSLLQDTQYF.

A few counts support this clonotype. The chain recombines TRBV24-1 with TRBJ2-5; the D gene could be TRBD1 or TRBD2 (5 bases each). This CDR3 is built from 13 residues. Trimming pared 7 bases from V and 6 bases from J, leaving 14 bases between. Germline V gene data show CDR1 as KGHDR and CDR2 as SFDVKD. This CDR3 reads CATSSAGTQTQYF. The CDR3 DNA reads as TGTGCCACCAGCAGTGCAGGGACGCAGACCCAGTACTTC.

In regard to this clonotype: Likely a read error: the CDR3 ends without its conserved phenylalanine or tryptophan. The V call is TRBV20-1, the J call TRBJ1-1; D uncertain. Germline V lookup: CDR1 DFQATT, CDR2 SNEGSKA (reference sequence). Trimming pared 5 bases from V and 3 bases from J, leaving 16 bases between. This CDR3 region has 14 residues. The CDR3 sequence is CSASPFRLDTEAFS. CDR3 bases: TGCAGTGCTTCTCCTTTCCGCCTGGACACTGAAGCTTTCTCT.

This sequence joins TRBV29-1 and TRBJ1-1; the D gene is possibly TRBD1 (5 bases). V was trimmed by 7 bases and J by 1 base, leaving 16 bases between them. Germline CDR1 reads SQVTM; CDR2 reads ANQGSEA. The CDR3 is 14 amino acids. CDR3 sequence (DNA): TGCAGCGGTTGGATCGGGGGATCGAACACTGAAGCTTTCTTT. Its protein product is CSGWIGGSNTEAFF.

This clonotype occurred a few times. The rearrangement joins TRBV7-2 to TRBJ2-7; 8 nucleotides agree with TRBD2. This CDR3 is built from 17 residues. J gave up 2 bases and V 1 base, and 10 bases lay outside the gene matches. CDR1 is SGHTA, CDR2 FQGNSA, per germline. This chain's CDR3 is CASSLVLGGGPAYEQYF. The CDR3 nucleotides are TGTGCCAGCAGCTTAGTCCTCGGGGGGGGCCCCGCCTACGAGCAGTACTTC.

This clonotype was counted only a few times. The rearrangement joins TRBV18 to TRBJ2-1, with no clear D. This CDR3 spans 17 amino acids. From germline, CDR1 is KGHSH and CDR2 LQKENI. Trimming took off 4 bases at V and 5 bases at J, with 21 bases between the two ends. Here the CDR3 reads CASSRVAMGKINNEQFF. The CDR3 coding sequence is TGTGCCAGCTCACGGGTAGCTATGGGGAAAATCAACAATGAGCAGTTCTTC.

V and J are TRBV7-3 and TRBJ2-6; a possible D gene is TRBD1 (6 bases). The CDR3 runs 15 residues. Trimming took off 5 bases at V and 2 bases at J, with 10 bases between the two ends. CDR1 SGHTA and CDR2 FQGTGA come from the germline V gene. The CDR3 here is CASSQRQAGANVLTF. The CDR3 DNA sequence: TGTGCCAGCAGCCAGAGACAGGCTGGGGCCAACGTCCTGACTTTC.

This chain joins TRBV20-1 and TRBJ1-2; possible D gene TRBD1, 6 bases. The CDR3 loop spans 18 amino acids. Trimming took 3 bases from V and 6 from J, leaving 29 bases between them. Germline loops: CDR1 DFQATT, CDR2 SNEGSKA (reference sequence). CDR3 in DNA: TGCAGTGCTAGTGCCCTCCTAGGGGGACGCCAGGGATTTGATGGCTACACCTTC. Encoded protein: CSASALLGGRQGFDGYTF.

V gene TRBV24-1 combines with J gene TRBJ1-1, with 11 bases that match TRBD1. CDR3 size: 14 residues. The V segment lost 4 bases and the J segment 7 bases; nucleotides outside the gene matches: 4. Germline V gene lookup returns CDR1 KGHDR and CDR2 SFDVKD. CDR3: CATSDGQGAVEAFF. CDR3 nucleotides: TGTGCCACCAGTGACGGACAGGGGGCAGTTGAAGCTTTCTTT.

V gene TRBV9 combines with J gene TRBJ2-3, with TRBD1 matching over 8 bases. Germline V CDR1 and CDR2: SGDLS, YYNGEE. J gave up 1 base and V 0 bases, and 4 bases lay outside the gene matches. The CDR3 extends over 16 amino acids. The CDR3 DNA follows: TGTGCCAGCAGCGTAGTGGGCAGGGGGCGCACAGATACGCAGTATTTT. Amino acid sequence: CASSVVGRGRTDTQYF.

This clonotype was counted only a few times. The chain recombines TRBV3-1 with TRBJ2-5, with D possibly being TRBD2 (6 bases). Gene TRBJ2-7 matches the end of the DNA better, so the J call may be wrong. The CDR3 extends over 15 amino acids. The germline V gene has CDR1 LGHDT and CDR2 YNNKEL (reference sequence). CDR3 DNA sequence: TGTGCCAGCAGCCAAACCGGGACTCCCGCCTACGAGCAGTACTTC. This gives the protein CASSQTGTPAYEQYF.

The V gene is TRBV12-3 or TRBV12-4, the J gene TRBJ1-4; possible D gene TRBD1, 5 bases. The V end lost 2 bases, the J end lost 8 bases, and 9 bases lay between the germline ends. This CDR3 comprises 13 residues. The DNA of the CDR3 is TGTGCCAGCAGTTTAAGTGGGGGGGAAAAACTGTTTTTT. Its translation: CASSLSGGEKLFF.